This record covers a single TCR beta chain. The data were produced by immunoSEQ multiplex PCR, yet TCRdb's version contains in-frame clones alone and is incomplete. Of some 150,000 clones in the sample, roughly 75% were seen once. This entry comes from a study of blood T cell repertoires in COVID-19. This CDR3 has 17 residues. The V end was cut by 6 bases, the J end by 0 bases, with 18 bases between. CDR1 LNHDA and CDR2 SQIVND come from the germline V gene (reference sequence). Material for sequencing was PBMCs or T cells enriched from blood (not recorded which). The TCR sequence derives from a woman aged 45-60 years who had recovered from COVID-19. The gene calls are TRBV19 and TRBJ1-5, with D perhaps TRBD1 (6 bases). CDR3 nucleotides: TGTGCCAGTAGCCGAAACAGGGACGGTTATAGCAATCAGCCCCAGCATTTT. As protein: CASSRNRDGYSNQPQHF. The whole variable domain, filled in from reference TRBV19 and TRBJ1-5, reads DGGITQSPKYLFRKEGQNVTLSCEQNLNHDAMYWYRQDPGQGLRLIYYSQIVNDFQKGDIAEGYSVSREKKESFPLTVTSAQKNPTAFYLCASSRNRDGYSNQPQHFGDGTRLSIL.